Described below is a single TCR beta chain sequence and its context. This clonotype was seen repeatedly, ten times or more. Its antigen is not yet known. One base away there is no much larger clone; base qualities are not given. The sample is drawn from a study of T cells in Graves' hyperthyroidism and ophthalmopathy (dated by TCRdb to between 2018 and 2021). The study in broad terms: Peripheral blood samples were taken at the time of initial diagnosis, prior to any treatment. To identify TCR V-J signatures that set the groups apart, the researchers used a discovery cohort of more than 95 patients, made up of around 42 with Graves' ophthalmopathy and 57 with stable Graves' hyperthyroidism. Prospective prediction of ophthalmopathy was tested in an independent validation cohort of under 20 hyperthyroidism patients and 17 patients who later progressed to ophthalmopathy. For training and testing, the approximately 97 patients in the discovery cohort were randomly divided in a 7:3 ratio. The study also compared thyroid tissue and blood T-cell repertoires from more than five Graves' hyperthyroidism patients. Once sampling was done, hyperthyroidism patients were given methimazole at a starting dose of 30 mg daily, whereas ophthalmopathy patients were given high-dose intravenous methylprednisolone. TCR Vbeta CDR3 sequencing of 135 peripheral blood samples (roughly 43 ophthalmopathy, 75 to 85 hyperthyroidism and roughly 17 progressor patients) is reported in the paper. Results and caveats for the whole study, not just this receptor: In validation, the model predicted progression to ophthalmopathy with roughly 66% sensitivity and approximately 72% specificity, a median of 6.5 months before onset. Sample size was not statistically predetermined, and investigators were not blinded to group allocation. Ophthalmopathy was separated from stable hyperthyroidism by a 13 V-J signature model, with about 86% sensitivity and around 81% specificity obtained in cross-validation and 80%/75% obtained in testing. Most expanded thyroid clonotypes (frequency above 0.001) were also detected in blood, a finding suggesting that blood repertoires may reflect thyroid immune responses.

TCR beta CDR3 regions were amplified from RNA transcripts. The first round of RT-PCR for the TCR CDR3 was performed with the HTBI primer set and the Qiagen OneStep RT-PCR kit. Libraries were constructed in a second round of multiplex PCR, after which size selection and purification were carried out. The libraries were sequenced on an Illumina HiSeq2000 using paired-end 100 bp reads. In the paper's pipeline: SOAPnuke was used to process the raw data, with reads discarded if the reads contained adapters or uncalled bases, had a mean Phred below 15, or lacked an exact constant-primer or identifier match. COPE v1.2.5 was used to merge the high-quality paired reads, and each unique nucleotide sequence was defined as a clonotype. MiTCR v1.1 was used to align the clonotypes against IMGT TRBV, TRBD and TRBJ reference segments. The analysis included only V-J combinations with a frequency above 0.0001, which together covered 99% to 99.2% of the repertoires. The TCS score was defined as F50 (clonal expansion) divided by E x V (chaos), with BLOSUM62-based TCRdist calculated between CDR3 peptides within each V-J. Welch's t-statistics and random forest reduced approximately 520 V-J features to roughly 13, which were used in a naive Bayes classifier (R e1071). The public reads were reprocessed in TCRdb via fastp at Q25 and MiXCR, keeping in-frame beta chains. When rows share a CDR3 protein, they turn into one entry using the most common DNA and genes. Here the V and J calls rest on TCRdb's processing, not on the authors' analysis. Here the sample has about 560,000 distinct CDR3 sequences; approximately 15% occur a single time. Around a sixth of the sample lies in the top ten.

Graves' hyperthyroidism was defined as stable when no progression to ophthalmopathy occurred over 18 months of follow-up. Hyperthyroidism patients were newly diagnosed, with disease duration under 2 months, and aged 18 to 65 years. Exclusion was applied to patients with uncontrolled infections, other autoimmune diseases, pregnancy or lactation. Diagnoses were established on the basis of clinical symptoms, serum thyroxine and TRAb, thyroid ultrasound, and orbital computed tomography. Ficoll-Paque density gradient centrifugation was used to isolate PBMCs from 8 to 10 ml of fresh peripheral blood. Trizol reagent was used to extract total RNA, and RNA quality was then checked on an Agilent 2100 Bioanalyzer. Counted from cysteine to phenylalanine, this CDR3 has 17 amino acids. The only DNA kept is the CDR3, 51 bases in frame from the first base. Trimming removed 5 bases from V and 8 bases from J, leaving 24 bases between the germline ends. The germline V gene (reference sequence) sets CDR1 to SGHAT and CDR2 to FQDESV.

This TCR was recovered from a woman aged 18 to 35 with Graves' hyperthyroidism. Sequencing was performed on blood. The chain joins TRBV11-1 to TRBJ2-2, with a tentative D gene TRBD1 over 6 matching bases. DNA sequence: TGTGCCAGCAGCATAGGGACGACAGGCGCCAAGTCAGGGGAGCTGTTTTTT. Its coded protein is CASSIGTTGAKSGELFF. With the rest looked up from the reference TRBV11-1 and TRBJ2-2 genes rather than sequenced, the full variable domain is EAEVAQSPRYKITEKSQAVAFWCDPISGHATLYWYRQILGQGPELLVQFQDESVVDDSQLPKDRFSAERLKGVDSTLKIQPAELGDSAMYLCASSIGTTGAKSGELFFGEGSRLTVL.